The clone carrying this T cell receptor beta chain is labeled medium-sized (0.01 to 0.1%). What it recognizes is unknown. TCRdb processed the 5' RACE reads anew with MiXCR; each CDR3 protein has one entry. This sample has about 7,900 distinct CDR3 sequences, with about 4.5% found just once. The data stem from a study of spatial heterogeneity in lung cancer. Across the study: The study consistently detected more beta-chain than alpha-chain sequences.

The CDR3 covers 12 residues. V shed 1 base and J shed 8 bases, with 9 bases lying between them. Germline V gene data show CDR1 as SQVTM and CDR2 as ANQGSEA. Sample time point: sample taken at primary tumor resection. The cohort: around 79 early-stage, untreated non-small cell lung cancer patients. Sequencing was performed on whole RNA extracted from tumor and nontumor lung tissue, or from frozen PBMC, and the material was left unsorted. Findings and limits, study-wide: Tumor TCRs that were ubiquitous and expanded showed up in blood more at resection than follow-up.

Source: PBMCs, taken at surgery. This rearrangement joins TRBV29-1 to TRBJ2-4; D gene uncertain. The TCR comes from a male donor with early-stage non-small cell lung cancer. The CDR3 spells CSVEVAGDIQYF. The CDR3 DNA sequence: TGCAGCGTTGAAGTGGCTGGGGACATTCAGTACTTC.